The next 10 T cell receptor beta chains were all read from a single sample in a study of blood T cell repertoires in COVID-19. Generated by immunoSEQ multiplex PCR, the TCRdb table keeps only in-frame clones and is missing some. The sample has roughly 280,000 clones; approximately 83% are singletons. Sequenced material: peripheral blood. All receptors derive from an older woman with acute or convalescent COVID-19.

The gene calls are TRBV18 and TRBJ2-5, with 7 bases fitting TRBD2. Losses at the gene ends were 3 bases for V and 4 bases for J; bases not matched to a gene: 5. The germline CDR1 and CDR2 sequences are KGHSH and LQKENI. The CDR3 sequence is 14 residues long. The CDR3, as DNA: TGTGCCAGCTCACCTCCGACTAGCAGAGAGACCCAGTACTTC. This gives the protein CASSPPTSRETQYF.

The V gene is TRBV18, the J gene TRBJ1-1; TRBD1 is a possible D gene (6 bases). Germline loops: CDR1 KGHSH, CDR2 LQKENI. CDR3 length equals 16 residues. The germline V and J ends were trimmed by 3 bases and 1 base, with 15 bases remaining between them. CDR3 nucleotides: TGTGCCAGCTCACCGCAAAGTCCGGGACAGAACACTGAAGCTTTCTTT. Encoded protein: CASSPQSPGQNTEAFF.

The chain carries TRBV27 and TRBJ2-7; no definite D call. This CDR3 spans 16 amino acids. V dropped 0 bases and J dropped 2 bases, with 14 bases sitting between them. CDR1 MNHEY and CDR2 SMNVEV come from the germline V gene (reference sequence). The CDR3 nucleotides are TGTGCCAGCAGTTTATCCCCCAGCCAGCGACCCTACGAGCAGTACTTC. Its protein is CASSLSPSQRPYEQYF.

This clone was seen more than once but under ten times. The chain has TRBV15 and TRBJ1-2; D uncertain. V dropped 0 bases and J dropped 1 base, with 3 bases sitting between them. The CDR3 contains 13 residues. Germline values: CDR1 LNHNV, CDR2 YYDKDF (reference sequence). CDR3 protein: CATSRDGNYGYTF. In DNA form, the CDR3 reads TGTGCCACCAGCAGAGACGGTAACTATGGCTACACCTTC.

This chain links TRBV21-1 with TRBJ1-3; TRBD1, the table's D call, was not compared with the DNA. TRBV21-1 is described as a pseudogene. This CDR3 contains 17 residues. Here the CDR3 DNA reads TGTGCCAGCAGCAAAGCCCCCAGACAGGGTTTTGTAAACACCATATATTTT. Translated: CASSKAPRQGFVNTIYF.

The CDR3 sequence is CASSPLGTNEKLFF. Here the CDR3 DNA reads TGTGCCAGCAGCCCCCTCGGGACTAATGAAAAACTGTTTTTT. The chain couples TRBV6-1 to TRBJ1-4; D gene unclear. CDR1 MNHNS and CDR2 SASEGT come from the germline V gene. This CDR3 has 14 residues. Trimming shortened V by 6 bases and J by 2 bases, and 10 bases separated the two germline ends.

The chain links TRBV10-3 to TRBJ2-2; 9 nucleotides line up with TRBD1. V lost 6 bases and J lost 4; bases outside the gene matches: 3. CDR3 length: 14 residues. Germline V CDR1 and CDR2: ENHRY, SYGVKD. CDR3: CAIRGTGTTGELFF. In DNA form, the CDR3 reads TGTGCCATCAGGGGGACAGGGACCACCGGGGAGCTGTTTTTT.

This clone was seen only a few times. This sequence joins TRBV28 and TRBJ1-4; D may be TRBD1 (5 bases). V dropped 8 bases and J dropped 6 bases, with 13 bases sitting between them. Germline V gives CDR1 MDHEN, CDR2 SYDVKM. The CDR3 consists of 13 residues. In nucleotides, the CDR3 is TGTGCCAGCTCGCCCGGAGGGGATGAAAAACTGTTTTTT. This codes for CASSPGGDEKLFF.

The chain has TRBV11-2 and TRBJ2-5; perhaps TRBD2 as D (5 bases). Germline loops: CDR1 SGHAT, CDR2 FQNNGV. The V and J ends lost 5 bases and 5 bases respectively, with 15 bases between them. The CDR3 spans 14 residues. The CDR3 is CASSPSSKWETQYF. CDR3 DNA: TGTGCCAGCAGCCCTAGCAGCAAATGGGAGACCCAGTACTTC.

V and J are TRBV12-5 and TRBJ2-1; TRBD2 matches at 9 bases. With 0 bases clipped from V and 9 bases from J, the junction kept 9 bases outside the gene matches. The length of the CDR3 is 16 residues. Germline V lookup: CDR1 LGHNT, CDR2 FRNRAP. CDR3 bases: TGTGCTAGTGGTTTGGTACTGGGTCAGCGGGGGGTTGAGCAGTTCTTC. Protein product: CASGLVLGQRGVEQFF.